The T cell receptor (beta chain) under discussion was sequenced for a study of cytomegalovirus exposure and HLA in healthy donors. Broader study findings: As confirmed in vitro, a few CMV-associated chains were specific for CMV antigens. The authors later found TCR association rates varying by HLA locus, with DRB1 most and HLA-C fewest.

Primers for the PCR totalled 60 Vbeta and 13 Jbeta. How the authors handled the data: A follow-up analysis tallied 70 million to 80 million unique TCR beta chains, about 10 million shared. Libraries were prepared by immunoSEQ multiplex PCR; TCRdb keeps only in-frame clonotypes and omits some of them. D and trimming come from the DNA, and the V and J calls and clone size come from that table. The sample holds 120,000 to 150,000 clones, nearly 85% seen once. The CDR3 loop spans 15 amino acids. V lost 2 bases and J lost 1; bases outside the gene matches: 3. Germline V gene data show CDR1 as SNHLY and CDR2 as FYNNEI. As to this clone: Its specificity is not known.

J is TRBJ2-5 and V is TRBV2; the match to TRBD2 covers 8 bases. The receptor comes from a male donor in good health and CMV-seronegative. Material for sequencing was PBMCs. The CDR3, as DNA: TGTGCCAGCAGTGAACGGCTAGCGGGCCAAGAGACCCAGTACTTC. Its translation: CASSERLAGQETQYF.